These 20 T cell receptor beta chains were all obtained from the same sample, sequenced in a study of T cell repertoires in cytomegalovirus infection. Their antigen targets remain unknown. TCRdb itself ran the reads through MiXCR, one entry per CDR3 protein. Of approximately 470,000 distinct CDR3 sequences in the sample, roughly 43% were seen once. This specimen consisted of cultured PBMCs, obtained from culture after CMV antigen stimulation. All receptors derive from a human donor in good health (CMV status not recorded). Some clones in this sample may be carry-over from other donors' samples.

This clonotype came up a few times. The rearrangement joins TRBV10-3 to TRBJ2-3; 7 bases align to TRBD1. Germline-derived CDR1 and CDR2 are ENHRY and SYGVKD. Trimming cost V 11 bases and J 4 bases; bases outside gene matches: 12. CDR3 length: 14 residues. The CDR3, as DNA: TGTGCCCTCGAGGGGGCGGCAGGGTCAGATACGCAGTATTTT. Translated, it gives CALEGAAGSDTQYF.

This chain uses TRBV7-2 with TRBJ1-6, with D tentatively TRBD1 (6 bases). The germline gives CDR1 SGHTA, CDR2 FQGNSA. This CDR3 region has 14 residues. V was clipped by 6 bases and J by 9 bases, with 15 bases between them. The CDR3 DNA reads as TGTGCCAGCAGACTCACAGGGTCCACTTCACCCCTCCACTTT. Its protein is CASRLTGSTSPLHF.

The CDR3 nucleotides read TGCGCCAGCAGCCAGAGACTAGCGGGAGCCATCTCCTACAATGAGCAGTTCTTC. Its translation is CASSQRLAGAISYNEQFF. The rearrangement uses TRBV4-3 and TRBJ2-1, with 12 bases aligning to TRBD2. Germline assignment: CDR1 LGHNA and CDR2 YSLEER. This CDR3 has 18 residues. V trimming: 3 bases; J trimming: 0 bases; junction bases outside the gene matches: 6.

This clonotype was counted between two and nine times. The rearrangement joins TRBV6-6 to TRBJ1-4, with D unresolved. From germline, CDR1 is MNHNY and CDR2 SVGAGI (reference sequence). There are 13 residues in the CDR3. The V end lost 7 bases, the J end lost 6 bases, and 12 bases lay between the germline ends. In DNA form, the CDR3 reads TGTGCCAGCACCCCTGAAAGTCATGAAAAACTGTTTTTT. This gives the protein CASTPESHEKLFF.

The genes are TRBV18 and TRBJ1-1; D is unresolved. V was shortened by 3 bases and J by 11 bases, with 13 bases between the two germline ends. The CDR3 is made up of 12 amino acids. Looked up from germline, CDR1 is KGHSH and CDR2 is LQKENI. The CDR3 nucleotides read TGTGCCAGCTCACCCATGGAGCGAGGCGCTTTCTTT. It specifies CASSPMERGAFF.

This chain links TRBV20-1 with TRBJ2-1, with 11 bases identical to TRBD1. Germline CDR1 is DFQATT and CDR2 is SNEGSKA (reference sequence). The CDR3 spans 14 residues. Unmatched junction bases numbered 8, after V lost 6 bases and J lost 7 bases. CDR3 sequence (DNA): TGCAGTGCACTAAGGACAGGGGGCTTGAATGAGCAGTTCTTC. Amino acids: CSALRTGGLNEQFF.

This clonotype was seen repeatedly, ten times or more. J is TRBJ1-5 and V is TRBV6-1; D call uncertain. V gave up 1 base and J gave up 6 bases, with 7 bases separating them. The CDR3 consists of 13 residues. From germline, CDR1 is MNHNS and CDR2 SASEGT. CDR3 in DNA: TGTGCCAGCAGTGAAGGGGTGGGTCAGCCCCAGCATTTT. It translates to CASSEGVGQPQHF.

The chain is built from TRBV27 and TRBJ1-4; the D gene is possibly TRBD1 (5 bases). Germline-derived CDR1 and CDR2 are MNHEY and SMNVEV (reference sequence). V was pared by 5 bases and J by 8 bases, with 15 bases between. The CDR3 spans 14 residues. The CDR3 is CASSPSTAREKLFF. In DNA form, the CDR3 reads TGTGCCAGCAGTCCGTCGACAGCCAGAGAAAAACTGTTTTTT. Using reference TRBV27 and TRBJ1-4 for the parts outside the CDR3, the full variable domain is EAQVTQNPRYLITVTGKKLTVTCSQNMNHEYMSWYRQDPGLGLRQIYYSMNVEVTDKGDVPEGYKVSRKEKRNFPLILESPSPNQTSLYFCASSPSTAREKLFFGSGTQLSVL.

This clonotype was detected many times. The chain carries TRBV12-3 or TRBV12-4 and TRBJ1-1; D gene ambiguous. The length of the CDR3 is 13 residues. V gave up 6 bases and J gave up 1 base, with 9 bases separating them. CDR3 amino acids: CASSLSPNTEAFF. CDR3 nucleotide sequence: TGTGCCAGCAGCCTTTCCCCGAACACTGAAGCTTTCTTT.

CDR3 sequence reads: CAISRPGLANLNNEQFF. Written as DNA, the CDR3 is TGTGCCATCAGTCGACCAGGACTAGCGAATCTAAACAATGAGCAGTTCTTC. The V and J genes are TRBV10-3 and TRBJ2-1, with 9 bases that match TRBD2. The CDR3 spans 17 residues. Looked up from germline, CDR1 is ENHRY and CDR2 is SYGVKD. V was pared by 5 bases and J by 5 bases, with 13 bases of the junction left unmatched.

The chain carries TRBV7-6 and TRBJ2-1; TRBD2 matches 8 bases. Losses at the gene ends were 3 bases for V and 9 bases for J; bases not matched to a gene: 7. This CDR3 contains 14 residues. Germline CDR1 is SGHVS and CDR2 is FNYEAQ. The DNA for the CDR3 is TGTGCCAGCAGCTTCCCGGGGGGGCATTCTGAGCAGTTCTTC. Translating gives CASSFPGGHSEQFF.

The rearrangement uses TRBV7-3 and TRBJ2-2; no clear D. Germline V gene sequence: CDR1 SGHTA, CDR2 FQGTGA. The CDR3 runs 12 residues. The V end was cut by 5 bases, the J end by 8 bases, with 9 bases between. As DNA, the CDR3 is TGTGCCAGCAGCAGAATGGGTGGGGAGCTGTTTTTT. Encoded protein: CASSRMGGELFF.

This clonotype turned up a few times. The rearrangement uses TRBV6-6 and TRBJ2-7; perhaps TRBD2 as D (5 bases). Germline assignment: CDR1 MNHNY and CDR2 SVGAGI (reference sequence). The CDR3 sequence is 14 residues long. V was cut by 0 bases and J by 5 bases, with 11 bases left in between. The CDR3 DNA is TGTGCCAGCAGTTACTCCCGGACTCGGGACGAGCAGTACTTC. It yields the protein CASSYSRTRDEQYF.

This clonotype was observed at least ten times. The gene calls are TRBV7-2 and TRBJ1-5; D is uncertain. CDR1 is SGHTA and CDR2 is FQGNSA in the germline V gene. The CDR3 contains 15 residues. The ends were cut back, 1 base at V and 7 bases at J, with 14 bases in the middle. The CDR3 region has the DNA TGTGCCAGCAGCTTAGTTGTATCTGTGGGCCAGCCCCAGCATTTT. Encoded protein: CASSLVVSVGQPQHF.

This clonotype was observed a few times. The chain recombines TRBV11-2 with TRBJ2-3; no definite D call. The germline V and J ends were trimmed by 5 bases and 1 base, with 25 bases remaining between them. The CDR3 is 19 residues long. In germline, CDR1 is SGHAT, CDR2 FQNNGV. The chain's CDR3 is CASSPIKRMGQLRTDTQYF. DNA of the CDR3: TGTGCCAGCAGCCCAATTAAACGCATGGGCCAACTCCGCACAGATACGCAGTATTTT. Based on the CDR3 plus reference TRBV11-2 and TRBJ2-3, the full variable domain is EAGVAQSPRYKIIEKRQSVAFWCNPISGHATLYWYQQILGQGPKLLIQFQNNGVVDDSQLPKDRFSAERLKGVDSTLKIQPAKLEDSAVYLCASSPIKRMGQLRTDTQYFGPGTRLTVL.

This clonotype has just a few counts. This chain uses TRBV10-3 with TRBJ2-3; 10 nucleotides match TRBD2. Germline CDR1 ENHRY, CDR2 SYGVKD. The J segment lost 6 bases and the V segment lost 11 bases, leaving 8 bases of the junction unmatched. CDR3 length: 13 amino acids. The CDR3 DNA reads as TGTGCCGTCCTAGCGGGGGAAGAGGATACGCAGTATTTT. Protein product: CAVLAGEEDTQYF.

V gene TRBV7-2 combines with J gene TRBJ2-3; TRBD2 aligns across 7 bases. CDR1 is SGHTA, CDR2 FQGNSA, per germline. The CDR3 is 16 amino acids. V gave up 1 base and J gave up 5 bases; unmatched junction bases: 9. The CDR3 loop reads CASSLGGGSVRDTQYF. CDR3 nucleotides: TGTGCCAGCAGCTTAGGCGGCGGGAGCGTTAGAGATACGCAGTATTTT.

The chain links TRBV6-6 to TRBJ2-7, with D tentatively TRBD1 or TRBD2 (5 bases each). The germline V and J ends were trimmed by 8 bases and 3 bases, with 14 bases remaining between them. The germline V gene encodes CDR1 MNHNY and CDR2 SVGAGI (reference sequence). The CDR3 is 13 amino acids. The CDR3 DNA reads as TGTGCCAGCGGCAAGGTGGGGGACTACGAGCAGTACTTC. This codes for CASGKVGDYEQYF.

This clonotype was detected a few times. The chain combines TRBV6-5 with TRBJ1-2; no clear D. The germline V gene encodes CDR1 MNHEY and CDR2 SVGAGI. There are 13 residues in the CDR3. The V end was cut by 2 bases, the J end by 7 bases, with 11 bases between. CDR3 protein: CASSYLGRAGYTF. In DNA, the CDR3 is TGTGCCAGCAGTTACCTGGGGAGGGCTGGCTACACCTTC.

CDR3 residues: CSALTSGGPSSYNEQFF. The CDR3 bases are TGCAGTGCTCTCACTAGCGGGGGGCCGAGCTCCTACAATGAGCAGTTCTTC. The chain uses TRBV20-1 and TRBJ2-1; 12 positions match TRBD2. The V and J ends lost 5 bases and 0 bases, in that order; junction bases with no gene match: 8. The CDR3 totals 17 residues. Per the germline V gene, CDR1 is DFQATT and CDR2 is SNEGSKA (reference sequence).